This T cell receptor beta chain was recovered during a study of blood T cells in healthy people across ages. Study observations and caveats: Observed TCR beta diversity showed a strong correlation with the percentage of naive T cells as measured by flow cytometry. The long-lived group displayed more naive CD4+ cells, plus higher diversity, than the aged donors did. In older individuals, TCR beta diversity per million T cells was lower, falling roughly linearly with age.

This clonotype appeared a few times. Antigen unknown. The CDR3 runs 13 residues. Trimming removed 3 bases from V and 8 bases from J, with 13 bases in between. CDR1 MDHEN and CDR2 SYDVKM come from the germline V gene. Through a sample-barcoded 5' primer and a J-beta primer mix, a second PCR was run for about 7 to 12 cycles. Every molecule of cDNA carried a tag from a template-switch adaptor with 12 random nucleotides. One entry per CDR3 protein results from TCRdb running MiXCR on the 5' RACE reads. This sample yields 1.5 million to 2 million distinct CDR3 sequences, of which about two fifths are seen a single time; under 30% belongs to the top ten.

The material sequenced was blood. The chain recombines TRBV28 with TRBJ1-2; D possibly corresponds to TRBD1 (6 bases). The clonotype originates from a human donor in good health. This CDR3 reads CASSFVRGGGYTF. The CDR3 DNA sequence: TGTGCCAGCAGTTTCGTCAGGGGAGGGGGCTACACCTTC.